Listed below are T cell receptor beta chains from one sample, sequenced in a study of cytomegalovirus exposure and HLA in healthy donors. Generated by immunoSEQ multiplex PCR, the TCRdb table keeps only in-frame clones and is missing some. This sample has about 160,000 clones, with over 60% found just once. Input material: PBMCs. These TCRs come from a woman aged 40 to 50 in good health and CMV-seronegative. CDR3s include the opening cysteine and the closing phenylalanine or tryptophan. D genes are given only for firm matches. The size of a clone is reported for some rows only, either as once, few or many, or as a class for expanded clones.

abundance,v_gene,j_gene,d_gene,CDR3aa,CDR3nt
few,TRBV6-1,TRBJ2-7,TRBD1,CASTGQLTYEQYF,TGTGCCAGCACGGGACAGCTAACCTACGAGCAGTACTTC
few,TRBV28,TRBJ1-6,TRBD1,CATWRGRESPLHF,TGTGCCACCTGGAGGGGGCGCGAATCACCCCTCCACTTT
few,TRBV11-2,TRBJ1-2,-,CASSQDRPQTGGYTF,TGTGCCAGCAGCCAGGACAGACCCCAGACTGGTGGCTACACCTTC
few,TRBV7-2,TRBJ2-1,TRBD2,CASGTSGGPLRINEQFF,TGTGCCAGCGGGACTAGCGGGGGCCCACTCCGGATCAATGAGCAGTTCTTC
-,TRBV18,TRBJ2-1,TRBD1,CASSRQGNEQFF,TGTGCCAGCTCGCGACAGGGAAATGAGCAGTTCTTC
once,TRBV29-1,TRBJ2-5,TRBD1,CSIPQGARSETQYF,TGCAGCATACCACAGGGGGCGCGAAGCGAGACCCAGTACTTC
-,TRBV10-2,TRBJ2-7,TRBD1,CASSKTGGEQYF,TGCGCCAGCAGTAAAACAGGGGGGGAGCAGTACTTC
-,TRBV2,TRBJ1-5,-,CASSDEGDQPQHF,TGTGCCAGCAGTGACGAGGGCGATCAGCCCCAGCATTTT
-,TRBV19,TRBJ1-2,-,CASSPRDTGGYTF,TGTGCCAGTAGTCCCCGGGACACTGGGGGCTACACCTTC
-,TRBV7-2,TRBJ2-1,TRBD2,CASSAVRGGFNEQFF,TGTGCCAGCAGCGCAGTGCGGGGGGGATTCAATGAGCAGTTCTTC
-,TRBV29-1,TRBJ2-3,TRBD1,CSVHQDRDGMKTYTDTQYF,TGCAGCGTTCACCAGGACAGGGATGGTATGAAGACATACACAGATACGCAGTATTTT
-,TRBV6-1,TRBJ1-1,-,CASSEARVNTEAFF,TGTGCCAGCAGTGAAGCGCGAGTGAACACTGAAGCTTTCTTT
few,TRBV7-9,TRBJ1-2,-,CASSPQWGQDYGYTF,TGTGCCAGCAGCCCCCAGTGGGGGCAAGACTATGGCTACACCTTC
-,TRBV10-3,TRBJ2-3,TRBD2,CAIRSLAGNADTQYF,TGTGCCATCAGATCACTAGCGGGGAATGCGGATACGCAGTATTTT
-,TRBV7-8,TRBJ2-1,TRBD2,CASSLTGGGRYEQFF,TGTGCCAGCAGCTTAACTGGCGGGGGGAGGTATGAGCAGTTCTTC
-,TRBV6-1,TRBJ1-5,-,CASTQVAYSNQPQHF,TGTGCCAGCACCCAGGTGGCCTATAGCAATCAGCCCCAGCATTTT
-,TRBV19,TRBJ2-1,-,CASSIAPPVEQFF,TGTGCCAGTAGTATAGCCCCCCCGGTTGAGCAGTTCTTC
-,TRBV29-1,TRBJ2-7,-,CSVQGPNPYEQYF,TGCAGCGTTCAGGGCCCGAACCCCTACGAGCAGTACTTC
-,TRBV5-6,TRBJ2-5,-,CASSLVRGQLQETQYF,TGTGCCAGCAGCTTGGTTCGCGGACAGTTGCAAGAGACCCAGTACTTC
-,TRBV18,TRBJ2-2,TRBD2,CASHHHVLAGASPGELFF,TGTGCCAGCCATCACCACGTTCTAGCGGGGGCCAGTCCCGGGGAGCTGTTTTTT
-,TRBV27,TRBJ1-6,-,CASTPAAVGNSPLHF,TGTGCCAGCACCCCAGCGGCGGTGGGGAATTCACCCCTCCACTTT
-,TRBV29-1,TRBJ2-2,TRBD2,CSVGTSGTGGELFF,TGCAGCGTTGGGACTAGCGGAACGGGCGGGGAGCTGTTTTTT
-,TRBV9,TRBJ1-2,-,CASMAGAFPTAYGYTF,TGTGCCAGCATGGCAGGGGCCTTCCCTACAGCCTATGGCTACACCTTC
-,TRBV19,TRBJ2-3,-,CASSPEGLGTDTQYF,TGTGCCAGTAGCCCGGAGGGACTGGGCACAGATACGCAGTATTTT
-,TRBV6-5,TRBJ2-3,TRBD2,CASSLVAGGSRTQYF,TGTGCCAGCAGTCTGGTGGCGGGGGGCTCCAGAACGCAGTATTTT
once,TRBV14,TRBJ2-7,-,CASSLSTGSYEQYF,TGTGCCAGCAGCCTCTCGACAGGATCCTACGAGCAGTACTTC
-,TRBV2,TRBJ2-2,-,CASSRLNANTGELFF,TGTGCCAGCAGCCGACTGAACGCGAACACCGGGGAGCTGTTTTTT
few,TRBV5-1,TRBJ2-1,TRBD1,CASSLGQGVSYNEQFF,TGCGCCAGCAGCCTGGGACAGGGTGTATCCTACAATGAGCAGTTCTTC
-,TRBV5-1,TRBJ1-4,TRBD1,CASSTDRGTNEKLFF,TGCGCCAGCAGCACGGACAGGGGAACTAATGAAAAACTGTTTTTT
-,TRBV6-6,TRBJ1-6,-,CASSPPRDSPLHF,TGTGCCAGCAGTCCCCCCAGGGATTCACCCCTCCACTTT
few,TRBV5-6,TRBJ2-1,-,CASSLDQVGDEQFF,TGTGCCAGCAGCTTGGATCAGGTGGGAGATGAGCAGTTCTTC
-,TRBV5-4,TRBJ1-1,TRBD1,CASSSFGTGYGFF,TGTGCCAGCAGCTCCTTCGGGACAGGGTATGGTTTCTTT
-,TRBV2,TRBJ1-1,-,CASRRYRGDTEAFF,TGTGCCAGCAGGCGATATCGGGGGGACACTGAAGCTTTCTTT
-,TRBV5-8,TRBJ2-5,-,CASSLGQRSQETQYF,TGTGCCAGCAGCTTGGGACAACGGTCTCAAGAGACCCAGTACTTC
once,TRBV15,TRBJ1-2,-,CATSREGRANYGYTF,TGTGCCACCAGCAGAGAGGGCAGAGCCAACTATGGCTACACCTTC
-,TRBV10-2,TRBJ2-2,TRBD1,CASSRQGSTGELFF,TGCGCCAGCAGCAGACAGGGTTCCACCGGGGAGCTGTTTTTT
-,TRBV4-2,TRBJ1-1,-,CASQSTAMNTEAFF,TGTGCCAGCCAATCGACAGCCATGAACACTGAAGCTTTCTTT
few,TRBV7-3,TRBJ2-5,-,CASSLLPGQETQYF,TGTGCCAGCAGCTTGCTTCCAGGACAAGAGACCCAGTACTTC
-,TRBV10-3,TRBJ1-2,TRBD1,CAISELEGARGGYTF,TGTGCCATCAGTGAGTTGGAGGGGGCGAGGGGTGGCTACACCTTC
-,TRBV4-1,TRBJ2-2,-,CATNRGVNTGELFF,TGCGCCACTAACCGCGGGGTGAACACCGGGGAGCTGTTTTTT
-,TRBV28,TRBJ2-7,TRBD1,CASSLDRAHEQYF,TGTGCCAGCAGTTTAGACAGGGCCCACGAGCAGTACTTC
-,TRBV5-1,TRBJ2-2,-,CASSSDRFETGELFF,TGCGCCAGCAGCTCCGACAGGTTTGAGACCGGGGAGCTGTTTTTT
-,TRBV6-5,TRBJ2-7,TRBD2,CASSSGLVAGGREQYF,TGTGCCAGCAGTTCCGGTTTAGTAGCGGGGGGGCGCGAGCAGTACTTC
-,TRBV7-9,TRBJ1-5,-,CASSPSNQPQHF,TGTGCCAGCAGCCCTTCCAATCAGCCCCAGCATTTT
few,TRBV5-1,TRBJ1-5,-,CASSLIKDSRNQPQHF,TGCGCCAGCAGCTTGATTAAGGACAGCCGCAATCAGCCCCAGCATTTT